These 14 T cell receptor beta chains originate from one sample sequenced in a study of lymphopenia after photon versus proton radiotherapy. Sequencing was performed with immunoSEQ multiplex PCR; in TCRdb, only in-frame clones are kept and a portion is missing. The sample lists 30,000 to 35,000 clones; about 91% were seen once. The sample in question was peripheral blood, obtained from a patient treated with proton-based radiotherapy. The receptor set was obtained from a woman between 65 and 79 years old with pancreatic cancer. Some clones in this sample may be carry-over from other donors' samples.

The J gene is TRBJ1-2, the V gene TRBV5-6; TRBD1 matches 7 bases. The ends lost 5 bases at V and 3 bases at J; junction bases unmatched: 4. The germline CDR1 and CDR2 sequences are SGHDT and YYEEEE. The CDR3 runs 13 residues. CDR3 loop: CASRPTGDYGYTF. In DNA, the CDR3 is TGTGCCAGCAGACCCACAGGGGACTATGGCTACACCTTC.

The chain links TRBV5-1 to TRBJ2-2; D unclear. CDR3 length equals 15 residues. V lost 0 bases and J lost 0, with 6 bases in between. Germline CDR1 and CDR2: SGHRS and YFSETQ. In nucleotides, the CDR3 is TGCGCCAGCAGCTTGGGGCGGACGAACACCGGGGAGCTGTTTTTT. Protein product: CASSLGRTNTGELFF.

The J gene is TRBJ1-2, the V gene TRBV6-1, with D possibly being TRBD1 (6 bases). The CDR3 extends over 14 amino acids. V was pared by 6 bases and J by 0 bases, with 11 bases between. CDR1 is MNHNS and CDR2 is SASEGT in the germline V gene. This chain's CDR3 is CASRSGEANYGYTF. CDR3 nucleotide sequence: TGTGCCAGCAGATCAGGGGAAGCTAACTATGGCTACACCTTC.

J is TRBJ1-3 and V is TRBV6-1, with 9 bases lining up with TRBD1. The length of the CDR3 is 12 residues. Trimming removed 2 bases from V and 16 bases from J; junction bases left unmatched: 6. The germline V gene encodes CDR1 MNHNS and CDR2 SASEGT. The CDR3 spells CASSETNGQGYF. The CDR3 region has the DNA TGTGCCAGCAGTGAAACGAACGGACAGGGGTATTTT.

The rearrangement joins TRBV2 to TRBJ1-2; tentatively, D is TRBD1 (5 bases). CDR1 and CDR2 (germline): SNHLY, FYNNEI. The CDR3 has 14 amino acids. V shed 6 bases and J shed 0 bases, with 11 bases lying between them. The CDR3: CASRLRQTNYGYTF. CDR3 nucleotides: TGTGCCAGCAGGCTACGACAGACTAACTATGGCTACACCTTC.

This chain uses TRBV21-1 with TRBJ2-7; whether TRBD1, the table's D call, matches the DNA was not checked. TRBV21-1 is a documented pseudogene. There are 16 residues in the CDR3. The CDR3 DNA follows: TGTGCCAGCAGCAAAAAAAGGAGACAGGGTTCCTACGAGCAGTACTTC. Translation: CASSKKRRQGSYEQYF.

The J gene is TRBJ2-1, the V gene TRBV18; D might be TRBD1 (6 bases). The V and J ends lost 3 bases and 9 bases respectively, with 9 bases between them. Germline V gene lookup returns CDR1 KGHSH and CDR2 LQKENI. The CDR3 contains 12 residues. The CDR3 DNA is TGTGCCAGCTCACCCAGGGGTGGTGAGCAGTTCTTC. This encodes CASSPRGGEQFF.

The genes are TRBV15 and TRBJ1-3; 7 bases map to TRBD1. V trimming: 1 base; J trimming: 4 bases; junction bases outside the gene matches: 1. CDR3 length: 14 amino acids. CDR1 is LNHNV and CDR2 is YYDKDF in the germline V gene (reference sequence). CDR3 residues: CATSRVQGGNTIYF. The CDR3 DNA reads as TGTGCCACCAGCAGAGTACAGGGGGGAAACACCATATATTTT.

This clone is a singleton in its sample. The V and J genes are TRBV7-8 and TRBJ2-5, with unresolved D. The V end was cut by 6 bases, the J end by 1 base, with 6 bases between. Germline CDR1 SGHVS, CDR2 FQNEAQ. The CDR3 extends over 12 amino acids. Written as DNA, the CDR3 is TGTGCCAGCAGTAGGCTCCAAGAGACCCAGTACTTC. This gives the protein CASSRLQETQYF.

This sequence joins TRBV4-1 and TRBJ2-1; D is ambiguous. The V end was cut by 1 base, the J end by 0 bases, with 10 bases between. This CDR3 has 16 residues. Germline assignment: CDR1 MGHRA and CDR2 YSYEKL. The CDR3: CASSQVTVSSYNEQFF. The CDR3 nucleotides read TGCGCCAGCAGCCAAGTAACAGTGAGCTCCTACAATGAGCAGTTCTTC.

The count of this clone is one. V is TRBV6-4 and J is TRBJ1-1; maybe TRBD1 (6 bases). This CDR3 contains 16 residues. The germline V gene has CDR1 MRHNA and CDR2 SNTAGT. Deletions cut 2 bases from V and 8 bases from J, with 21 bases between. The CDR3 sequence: CASSDEVQGPGLEAFF. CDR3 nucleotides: TGTGCCAGCAGTGACGAAGTTCAGGGGCCTGGGCTGGAAGCTTTCTTT.

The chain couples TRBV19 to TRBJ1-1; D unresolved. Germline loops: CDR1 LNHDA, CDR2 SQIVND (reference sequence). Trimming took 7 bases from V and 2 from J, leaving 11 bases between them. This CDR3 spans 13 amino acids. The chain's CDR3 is CASISGLNTEAFF. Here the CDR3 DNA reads TGTGCCAGTATTTCGGGCTTAAACACTGAAGCTTTCTTT.

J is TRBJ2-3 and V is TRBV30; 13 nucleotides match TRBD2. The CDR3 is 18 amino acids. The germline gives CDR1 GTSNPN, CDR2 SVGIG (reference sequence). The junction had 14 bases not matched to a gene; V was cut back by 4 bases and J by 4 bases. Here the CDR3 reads CAWTPGLAGRGPADTQYF. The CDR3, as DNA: TGTGCCTGGACCCCGGGACTAGCGGGAAGGGGTCCGGCAGATACGCAGTATTTT.

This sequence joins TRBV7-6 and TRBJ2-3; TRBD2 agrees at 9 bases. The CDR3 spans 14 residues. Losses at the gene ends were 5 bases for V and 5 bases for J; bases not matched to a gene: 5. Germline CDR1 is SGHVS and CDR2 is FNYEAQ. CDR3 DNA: TGTGCCAGCAGCGGAAGGCGGGAGGGAGATACGCAGTATTTT. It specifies CASSGRREGDTQYF. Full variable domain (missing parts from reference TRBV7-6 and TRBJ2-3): GAGVSQSPRYKVTKRGQDVALRCDPISGHVSLYWYRQALGQGPEFLTYFNYEAQQDKSGLPNDRFSAERPEGSISTLTIQRTEQRDSAMYRCASSGRREGDTQYFGPGTRLTVL.